This T cell receptor (beta chain) was documented in a study of blood T cells in healthy people across ages. Primed by a sample-barcoded 5' primer and a J-beta primer mix, a second PCR proceeded for roughly 6 to 12 cycles. TCRdb reprocessed the 5' RACE reads with MiXCR, giving one entry per CDR3 protein. The repertoire includes 1.5 million to 2 million distinct CDR3 sequences, around 40% of them detected once, and 23% sits in the top ten. Per sample, extraction of total RNA gave at least 5.5 micrograms in every case. The sample was blood. The clonotype was recovered from a human donor in good health.

The CDR3 loop reads CSARDFRVGNQPQHF. The CDR3 region has the DNA TGCAGTGCTAGAGATTTCCGGGTTGGCAATCAGCCCCAGCATTTT. This chain links TRBV20-1 with TRBJ1-5, with D uncertain. This CDR3 is built from 15 residues. Per the germline V gene, CDR1 is DFQATT and CDR2 is SNEGSKA (reference sequence). The germline V and J ends were trimmed by 0 bases and 2 bases, with 11 bases remaining between them.